This T cell receptor beta chain was captured in a study of control samples from healthy donors and cancer patients. A few counts support this clone. The protocol was immunoSEQ multiplex PCR, while the TCRdb copy is restricted to in-frame clones and leaves out a portion. The sample includes 70,000 to 80,000 clones, 84% of them seen just once. The CDR3 totals 14 residues. V was cut by 2 bases and J by 2 bases, with 9 bases left in between. From germline, CDR1 is SGDLS and CDR2 YYNGEE. V usage is TRBV9 and J usage is TRBJ2-3; possible D gene TRBD1, 5 bases. Sequenced input: blood. The sequence came from a middle-aged man in good health. CDR3 sequence: CASSVTAYTDTQYF. CDR3 DNA sequence: TGTGCCAGCAGCGTGACAGCCTACACAGATACGCAGTATTTT. Combining the CDR3 with reference TRBV9 and TRBJ2-3 gives the whole variable domain DSGVTQTPKHLITATGQRVTLRCSPRSGDLSVYWYQQSLDQGLQFLIQYYNGEERAKGNILERFSAQQFPDLHSELNLSSLELGDSALYFCASSVTAYTDTQYFGPGTRLTVL.